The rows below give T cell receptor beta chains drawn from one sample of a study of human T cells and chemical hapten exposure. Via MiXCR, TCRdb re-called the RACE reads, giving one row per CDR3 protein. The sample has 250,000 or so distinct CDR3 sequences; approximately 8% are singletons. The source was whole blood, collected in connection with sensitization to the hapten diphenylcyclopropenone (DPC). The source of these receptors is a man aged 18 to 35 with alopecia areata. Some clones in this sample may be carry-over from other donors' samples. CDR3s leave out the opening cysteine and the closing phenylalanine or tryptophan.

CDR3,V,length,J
ATGRGGASNEQF,TRBV6-2/TRBV6-3,12,TRBJ2-1
ASSLYQPDNSPLH,TRBV5-5,13,TRBJ1-6
TSSSRPANEKLF,TRBV7-2,12,TRBJ1-4
SARDSSGGQQF,TRBV20-1,11,TRBJ2-1
ASSSGQLSSGANVLT,TRBV7-2,15,TRBJ2-6
ASSSSLGIYGYT,TRBV11-2,12,TRBJ1-2
ASSLRDRPNQPQH,TRBV21-1,13,TRBJ1-5
ASSLTSGVGTDTQY,TRBV5-1,14,TRBJ2-3
ASSPGDSNEKLF,TRBV9,12,TRBJ1-4
ASSLYPLYGYT,TRBV12-3/TRBV12-4,11,TRBJ1-2
ASSPRRGGELF,TRBV3-1,11,TRBJ2-2
ASSFWRGRQETQY,TRBV7-2,13,TRBJ2-5
ASSRANEKLF,TRBV7-2,10,TRBJ1-4
ASRGDHQETQY,TRBV5-1,11,TRBJ2-5
SVGIVYEQF,TRBV29-1,9,TRBJ2-1
ASSAREQTEAF,TRBV4-1,11,TRBJ1-1
ASTVGALRTDEQY,TRBV6-2/TRBV6-3,13,TRBJ2-7
SVSRGTQY,TRBV29-1,8,TRBJ2-3
ASNGDRGQETQY,TRBV12-3/TRBV12-4,12,TRBJ2-5
ASSVNRGFDTGELF,TRBV25-1,14,TRBJ2-2
SARSPGTEAF,TRBV20-1,10,TRBJ1-1
ASSYSKSGGNTEAF,TRBV6-2/TRBV6-3,14,TRBJ1-1
SASGGGGNSPLH,TRBV20-1,12,TRBJ1-6
ASSYPLTSGGTDTQY,TRBV28,15,TRBJ2-3
ASSYSRDRVIAAKNIQY,TRBV6-2/TRBV6-3,17,TRBJ2-4
ASPRQGEAF,TRBV18,9,TRBJ1-1
ASSLGGLINQPQH,TRBV7-9,13,TRBJ1-5
SVGSASSHD,TRBV29-1,9,TRBJ1-2
ASSFGTGGLRSGNTIY,TRBV7-9,16,TRBJ1-3
ASSPSGGLGTQY,TRBV28,12,TRBJ2-3
ASGGTGTGNFSGYT,TRBV12-5,14,TRBJ1-2
ASSYSTPGTNSPLH,TRBV6-5,14,TRBJ1-6
ASRGGHSNQPQH,TRBV28,12,TRBJ1-5
ASSLSGVNEQY,TRBV12-3/TRBV12-4,11,TRBJ2-7
SAREGTISGNTIY,TRBV20-1,13,TRBJ1-3
ASKSDGDYNEQF,TRBV6-4,12,TRBJ2-1
ASSHRGWNTGELF,TRBV5-1,13,TRBJ2-2
ASSFSSGSHFWIDTQY,TRBV12-3/TRBV12-4,16,TRBJ2-3
ASSTATGLNTEAF,TRBV7-9,13,TRBJ1-1
ASSPMTGDTQY,TRBV5-1,11,TRBJ2-3
ASSLGGPLNQPQH,TRBV28,13,TRBJ1-5
ATSDPTGSNQPQH,TRBV24-1,13,TRBJ1-5
ASSLGQGLQETQY,TRBV7-7,13,TRBJ2-5
SARDLTNEQF,TRBV20-1,10,TRBJ2-1
ASSEGQGGVGDEQF,TRBV27,14,TRBJ2-1
SASQDRVDLYEQY,TRBV20-1,13,TRBJ2-7
ASHRGDTQY,TRBV21-1,9,TRBJ2-3